The text below deals with one T cell receptor (beta chain). Its recognized antigen is unknown. The record has no base qualities; no much larger clone is one base away. Participants in the prospective study were aged roughly 18 to 95 years, lived in under 30 United States geographic areas, and enrolled through a virtual design. Cohort assignment in the prospective study relied on participant-reported clinical history from a screening survey and a study questionnaire. ImmuneRACE Cohort 3 recovered participants were defined by two consecutive negative NP/OP PCR tests, healthcare professional clearance, or symptom resolution. Mobile phlebotomists in the prospective study collected whole blood, serum and a nasopharyngeal or oropharyngeal swab from every participant. Over a roughly two-month period, participants in the prospective study had the option of providing additional blood draws and questionnaires. Before DNA extraction, prospective study blood samples were shipped either frozen or at room temperature.

The data were taken from a study of blood T cell repertoires in COVID-19 (dated by TCRdb to between 2020 and 2021). Turning to the overall study: The collaborator samples originated in the United States, Italy and Spain and spanned the acute and convalescent phases of COVID-19. The prospective study material was composed of cDNA or gDNA derived from T cells, B-cell-depleted T cells, or PBMCs. Subjects who had been exposed to COVID-19, were actively infected with it, or had recovered from it provided the deeply sampled blood TCRbeta repertoires that made up the dataset. The repertoires were released in a freely available public database meant as a resource for research on the immune response to SARS-CoV-2. The samples were drawn from two sources: the first 160 participants of the ongoing ImmuneRACE study, and 1,000 to 1,500 subjects contributed by 6 global collaborators. Sample metadata almost always included a de-identified subject ID, COVID-19 status, age in years and sex. Where available, HLA class I and class II types were taken from metadata supplied by the sample provider and were not determined by assay-based typing.

Germline trimming: 6 bases from V, 10 bases from J; junction bases outside gene matches: 12. From a lookup of the germline V gene, CDR1 and CDR2 are MNHEY and SVGAGI. The CDR3, cysteine through phenylalanine, is 15 amino acids long. Only the CDR3 portion is preserved as DNA: 45 bases, with reading frame beginning at the first base. The immunoSEQ Assay, a bias-controlled multiplex PCR, was used to amplify TCRbeta CDR3 regions from genomic DNA. Turning to the authors' computational methods: Within the assay, amplification of reference gene primers was used to estimate how many nucleated cells each sample contained. To quantify the absolute abundance of each unique TCRbeta CDR3 rearrangement, sequence reads were collapsed and filtered. For each sample, productive Simpson clonality was calculated as the square root of Simpson's diversity index over productive rearrangements. TCRdb limited this immuneACCESS table to in-frame rearrangements with V and J called. A share of clones is missing; checked studies link under half to unresolved V genes, and the rest is unexplained. The V and J calls and clone size are taken from that table; D and trimming were inferred from the DNA. The sample profile shows under 450,000 clones; 87% of them were found once. The ten largest make up about 3% of the sample.

On the study overall, not on this receptor specifically: How much clinical and demographic metadata was included differed by source and by participant, and the metadata was provided uncurated.

The sample taken for sequencing was PBMCs or T cells enriched from blood (not recorded which). The receptor was derived from a woman aged 25 to 39 who had recovered from COVID-19. The rearranged chain carries TRBV6-5 and TRBJ2-1; 10 junctional bases match TRBD2. The CDR3 protein sequence reads: CASSQTSGARGEQFF. In nucleotide form, the sequence is TGTGCCAGCAGCCAAACTAGCGGGGCTCGGGGCGAGCAGTTCTTC.